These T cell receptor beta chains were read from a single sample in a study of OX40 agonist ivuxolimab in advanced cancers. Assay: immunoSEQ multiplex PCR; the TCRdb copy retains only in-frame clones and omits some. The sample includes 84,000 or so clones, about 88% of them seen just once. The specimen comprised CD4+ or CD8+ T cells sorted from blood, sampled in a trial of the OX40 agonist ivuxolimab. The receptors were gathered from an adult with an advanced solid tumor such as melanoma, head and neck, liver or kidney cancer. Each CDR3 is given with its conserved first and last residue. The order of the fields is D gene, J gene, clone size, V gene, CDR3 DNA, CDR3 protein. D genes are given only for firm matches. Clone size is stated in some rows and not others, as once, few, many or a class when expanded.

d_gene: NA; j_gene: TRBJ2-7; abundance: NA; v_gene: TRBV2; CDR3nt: TGTGCCAGCAGTGAAATCGAAGTAGGAGGGCATCCCTCCTACGAGCAGTACTTC; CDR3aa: CASSEIEVGGHPSYEQYF
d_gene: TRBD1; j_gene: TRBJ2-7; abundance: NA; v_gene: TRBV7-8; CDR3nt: TGTACCAGCAGCCCCGACAGGGGATACTCCTACGAGCAGTACTTC; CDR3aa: CTSSPDRGYSYEQYF
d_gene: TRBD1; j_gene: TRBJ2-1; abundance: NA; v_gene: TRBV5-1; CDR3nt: TGCGCCAGCAGCTCGGACAGGGGACCCTACAATGAGCAGTTCTTC; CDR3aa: CASSSDRGPYNEQFF
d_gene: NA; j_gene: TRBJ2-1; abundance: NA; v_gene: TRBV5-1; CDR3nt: TGCGCCAGCAGCTTGGTGTCAGAAACGGCCTACAATGAGCAGTTCTTC; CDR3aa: CASSLVSETAYNEQFF
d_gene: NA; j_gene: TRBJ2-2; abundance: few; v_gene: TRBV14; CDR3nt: TGTGCCAGCAGCAATCGACTTATAGCAGGGAACACCGGGGAGCTGTTTTTT; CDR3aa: CASSNRLIAGNTGELFF
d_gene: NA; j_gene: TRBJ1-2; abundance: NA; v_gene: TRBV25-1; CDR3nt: TGTGCCAGCAGGGGGTATAGTAACTATGGCTACACCTTC; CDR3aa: CASRGYSNYGYTF
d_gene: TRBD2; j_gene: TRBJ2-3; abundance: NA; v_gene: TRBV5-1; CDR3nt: TGCGCCAGCAGCTCCGACGCGGGGGGAAAGACAGATACGCAGTATTTT; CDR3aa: CASSSDAGGKTDTQYF
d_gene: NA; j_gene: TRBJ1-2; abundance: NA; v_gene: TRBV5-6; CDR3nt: TGTGCCAGCAGCTTGGTAGGACAACCCGAGGGGGGCTACACCTTC; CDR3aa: CASSLVGQPEGGYTF
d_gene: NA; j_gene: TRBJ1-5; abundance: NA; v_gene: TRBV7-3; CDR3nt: TGTGCCAGCAGCTCCCTCCCGGGCAATCAGCCCCAGCATTTT; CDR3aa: CASSSLPGNQPQHF
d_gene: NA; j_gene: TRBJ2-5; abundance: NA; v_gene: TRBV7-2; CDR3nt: TGTGCCAGCAGCTTATCGGTGGGGGAGACCCAGTACTTC; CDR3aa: CASSLSVGETQYF
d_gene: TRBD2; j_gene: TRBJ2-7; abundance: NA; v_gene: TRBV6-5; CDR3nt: TGTGCCAGCATTCCCAGTGGGGGGGTCCCGCGCGAGCAGTACTTC; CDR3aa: CASIPSGGVPREQYF
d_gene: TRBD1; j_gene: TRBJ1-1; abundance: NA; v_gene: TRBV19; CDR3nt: TGTGCCAGTAGTGCCCGGACAGGGGACACTGAAGCTTTCTTT; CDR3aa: CASSARTGDTEAFF
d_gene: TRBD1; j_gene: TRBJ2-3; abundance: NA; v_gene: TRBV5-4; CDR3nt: TGTGCCATACAGGGGGCAAAGGGGAGCACAGATACGCAGTATTTT; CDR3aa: CAIQGAKGSTDTQYF
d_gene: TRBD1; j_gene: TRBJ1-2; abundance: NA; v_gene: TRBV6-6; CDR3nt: TGTGCCAGCAGTTACTCAGACAGGGGAAGCTATGGCTACACCTTC; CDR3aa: CASSYSDRGSYGYTF
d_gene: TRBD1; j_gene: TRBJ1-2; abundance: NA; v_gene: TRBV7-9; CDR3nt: TGTGCCAGCAGCTTCACAGGGGTTCATGGCTACACCTTC; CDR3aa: CASSFTGVHGYTF
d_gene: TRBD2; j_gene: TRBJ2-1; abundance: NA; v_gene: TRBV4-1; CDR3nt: TGCGCCAGCAGCCAAGCTTCGACTAGCGGGGGGGCTCAGGAGCAGTTCTTC; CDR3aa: CASSQASTSGGAQEQFF
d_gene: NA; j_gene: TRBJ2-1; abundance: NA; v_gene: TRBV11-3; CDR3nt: TGTGCCAGCAGCTTGCCAGGGGCCTACAATGAGCAGTTCTTC; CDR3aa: CASSLPGAYNEQFF
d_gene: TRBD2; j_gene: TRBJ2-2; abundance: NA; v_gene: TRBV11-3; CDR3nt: TGTGCCAGCAGCAGCCTAGCCGGGGGGGCCCCCGGGGAGCTGTTTTTT; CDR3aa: CASSSLAGGAPGELFF
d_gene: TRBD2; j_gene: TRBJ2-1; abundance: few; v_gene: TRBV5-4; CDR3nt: TGTGCCAGCAGCTCCGAGTTAGCGGGGGGCAGCAATGAGCAGTTCTTC; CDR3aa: CASSSELAGGSNEQFF
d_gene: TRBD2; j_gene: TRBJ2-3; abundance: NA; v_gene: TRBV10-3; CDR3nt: TGTGCCATCAGGCGAGAGCGGGGGGGCGTTCATACGCAGTATTTT; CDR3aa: CAIRRERGGVHTQYF
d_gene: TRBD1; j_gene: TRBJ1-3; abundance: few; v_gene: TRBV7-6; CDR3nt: TGTGCCAGCAGCTTAGGGCCGACAGGGGGCTCTGGAAACACCATATATTTT; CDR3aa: CASSLGPTGGSGNTIYF
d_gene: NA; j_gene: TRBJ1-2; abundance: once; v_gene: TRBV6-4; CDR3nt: TGTGCCAGCAGTGACTCCGGATATGGCTACACCTTC; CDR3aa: CASSDSGYGYTF
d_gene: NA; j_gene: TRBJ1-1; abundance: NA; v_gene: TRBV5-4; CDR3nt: TGTGCCAGCAGCTTGGAGAACAGCTATCTGAACCCTGAAGCTTTCTTT; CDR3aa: CASSLENSYLNPEAFF
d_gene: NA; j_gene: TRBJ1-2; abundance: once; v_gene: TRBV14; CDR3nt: TGTGCCAGCAGCCAAGACCGGGGGACGGGGGGCTACACCTTC; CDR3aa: CASSQDRGTGGYTF
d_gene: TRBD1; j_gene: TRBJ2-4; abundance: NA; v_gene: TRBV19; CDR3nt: TGTGCCAGTAAAACGACAGGGGAAAACATTCAGTACTTC; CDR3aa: CASKTTGENIQYF
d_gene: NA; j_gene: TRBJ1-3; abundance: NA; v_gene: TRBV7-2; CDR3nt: TGTGCCAGCAGCTTATATTCTTACTCTGGAAACACCATATATTTT; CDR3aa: CASSLYSYSGNTIYF
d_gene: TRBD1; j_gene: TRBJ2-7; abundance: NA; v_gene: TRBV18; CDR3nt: TGTGCCAGCTCACCAGGGGGACAGCTCCTCCACGAGCAGTACTTC; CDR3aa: CASSPGGQLLHEQYF
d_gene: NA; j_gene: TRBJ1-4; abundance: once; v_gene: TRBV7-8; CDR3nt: TGTGCCAGCAGCTTATTCCTGGCAACTAATGAAAAACTGTTTTTT; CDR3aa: CASSLFLATNEKLFF
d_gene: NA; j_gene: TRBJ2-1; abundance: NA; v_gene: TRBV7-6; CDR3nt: TGTGCCAGCAGCTTAGTCGCCGACTACAATGAGCAGTTCTTC; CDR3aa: CASSLVADYNEQFF
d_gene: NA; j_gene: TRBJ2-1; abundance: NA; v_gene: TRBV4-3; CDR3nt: TGCGCCAGCAGCCAAGCTTCTGGGACTGGCTCCTACAATGAGCAGTTCTTC; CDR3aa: CASSQASGTGSYNEQFF
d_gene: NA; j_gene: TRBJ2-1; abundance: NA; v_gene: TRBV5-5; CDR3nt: TGTGCCAGCAGCTTGGGGTGGGGCCCTTATTATGAGCAGTTCTTC; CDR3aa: CASSLGWGPYYEQFF
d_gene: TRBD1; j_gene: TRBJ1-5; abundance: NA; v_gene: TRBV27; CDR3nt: TGTGCCAGCAGTCTGACAGGGGTTCAGCCCCAGCATTTT; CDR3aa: CASSLTGVQPQHF
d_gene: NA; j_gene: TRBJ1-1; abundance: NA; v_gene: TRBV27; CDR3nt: TGTGCCAGCAGTTTGACGAGGGGCTCGATTGAAGCTTTCTTT; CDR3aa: CASSLTRGSIEAFF
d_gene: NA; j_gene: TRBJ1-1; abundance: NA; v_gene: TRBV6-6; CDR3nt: TGTGCCAGCAGTGCCCGTGGGGATTACACTGAAGCTTTCTTT; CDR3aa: CASSARGDYTEAFF
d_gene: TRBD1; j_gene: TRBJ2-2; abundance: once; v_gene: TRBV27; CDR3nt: TGTGCCAGCAGTTCTCCGGGACAGGGGGCTACCGGGGAGCTGTTTTTT; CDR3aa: CASSSPGQGATGELFF